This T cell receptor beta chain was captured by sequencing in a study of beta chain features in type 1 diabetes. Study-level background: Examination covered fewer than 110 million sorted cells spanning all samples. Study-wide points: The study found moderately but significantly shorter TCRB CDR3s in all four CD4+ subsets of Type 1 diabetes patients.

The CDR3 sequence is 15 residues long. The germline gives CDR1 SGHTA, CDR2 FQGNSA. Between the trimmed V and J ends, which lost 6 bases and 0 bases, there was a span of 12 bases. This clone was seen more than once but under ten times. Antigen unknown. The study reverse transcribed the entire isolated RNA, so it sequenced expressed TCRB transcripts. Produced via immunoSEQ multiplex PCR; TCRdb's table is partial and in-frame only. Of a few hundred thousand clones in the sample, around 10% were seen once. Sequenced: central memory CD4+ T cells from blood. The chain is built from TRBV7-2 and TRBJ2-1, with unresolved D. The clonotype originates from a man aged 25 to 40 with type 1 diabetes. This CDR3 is CASSSLGGSYNEQFF. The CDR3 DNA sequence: TGTGCCAGCAGTTCCCTTGGCGGCTCCTACAATGAGCAGTTCTTC.